Following are 17 T cell receptor beta chains from one sample sequenced in a study of blood T cell repertoires in COVID-19. The data were produced by immunoSEQ multiplex PCR, yet TCRdb's version contains in-frame clones alone and is incomplete. The repertoire has fewer than 350,000 clones, around 90% of them found once; the top ten carry about 1.7%. Sample: PBMCs or T cells enriched from blood (not recorded which). The receptors shown here come from a young woman with acute COVID-19.

This clone was seen a few times. V usage is TRBV6-5 and J usage is TRBJ2-7, with 8 bases lining up with TRBD2. The trim removed 6 bases at V and 2 bases at J, leaving 3 bases unmatched. Germline lookup yields CDR1 MNHEY and CDR2 SVGAGI. CDR3 length equals 13 residues. CDR3 DNA: TGTGCCAGCAGCAGGGGACTAGCCTACGAGCAGTACTTC. Its protein product is CASSRGLAYEQYF.

The chain carries TRBV6-2 or TRBV6-3 and TRBJ2-7; D is perhaps TRBD2 (6 bases). Germline V gene sequence: CDR1 MNHEY, CDR2 SVGEGT. CDR3 length: 14 residues. V was shortened by 1 base and J by 3 bases, with 10 bases between the two germline ends. The DNA for the CDR3 is TGTGCCAGCAGTTACTGGGGGGTCCTCTACGAGCAGTACTTC. Protein product: CASSYWGVLYEQYF.

The V call is TRBV29-1, the J call TRBJ2-1; a possible D gene is TRBD2 (5 bases). With 4 bases removed from V and 0 bases from J, the gap between germline ends came to 7 bases. Germline loops: CDR1 SQVTM, CDR2 ANQGSEA. The CDR3 covers 13 residues. CDR3 sequence: CSVVGLSYNEQFF. In DNA, the CDR3 is TGCAGCGTTGTAGGACTCTCCTACAATGAGCAGTTCTTC.

A single count supports this clone. The gene calls are TRBV11-2 and TRBJ1-2; D may be TRBD1 (6 bases). Germline V gives CDR1 SGHAT, CDR2 FQNNGV. The CDR3 loop spans 17 amino acids. V was clipped by 1 base and J by 6 bases, with 21 bases between them. DNA of the CDR3: TGTGCCAGCAGCTTAGGCCAGGGGTTAAGGGGATACAATGGCTACACCTTC. Translation gives CASSLGQGLRGYNGYTF.

The chain carries TRBV3-1 (or the pseudogene TRBV3-2) and TRBJ2-7; 7 positions agree with TRBD2. Germline values: CDR1 LGHDT, CDR2 YNNKEL (reference sequence). This CDR3 has 15 amino acids. The trim removed 1 base at V and 6 bases at J, leaving 9 bases unmatched. The CDR3 here is CASSQATGGSFEQYF. The CDR3 bases are TGTGCCAGCAGCCAAGCGACGGGAGGAAGTTTCGAGCAGTACTTC.

The chain employs TRBV19 and TRBJ2-1; 13 bases line up with TRBD2. Trimming took 2 bases from V and 6 from J; bases not matched to a gene: 7. The germline V gene encodes CDR1 LNHDA and CDR2 SQIVND (reference sequence). CDR3 length: 17 residues. CDR3 sequence: CASSIWGLAGRRNEQFF. The CDR3 nucleotides are TGTGCCAGTAGTATATGGGGACTAGCGGGAAGGCGCAATGAGCAGTTCTTC.

The V and J genes are TRBV2 and TRBJ2-1, with 13 nucleotides matching TRBD2. V gave up 7 bases and J gave up 6 bases; unmatched junction bases: 6. Looked up from germline, CDR1 is SNHLY and CDR2 is FYNNEI. The CDR3 spans 15 residues. The CDR3 bases are TGTGCCAGCAACACAAGACTAGCGGGGGGCAATGAGCAGTTCTTC. Amino acids: CASNTRLAGGNEQFF.

The chain recombines TRBV2 with TRBJ2-3, with D possibly being TRBD2 (6 bases). The V gene's germline CDR1 is SNHLY and CDR2 FYNNEI. V gave up 7 bases and J gave up 5 bases, with 13 bases separating them. This CDR3 contains 13 residues. The CDR3 bases are TGTGCCAGCAACGGGGGAGTAGGAGATACGCAGTATTTT. Its translation is CASNGGVGDTQYF. Complete variable domain (other parts from reference TRBV2 and TRBJ2-3): EPEVTQTPSHQVTQMGQEVILRCVPISNHLYFYWYRQILGQKVEFLVSFYNNEISEKSEIFDDQFSVERPDGSNFTLKIRSTKLEDSAMYFCASNGGVGDTQYFGPGTRLTVL.

The rearrangement uses TRBV4-3 and TRBJ2-2; D is undetermined. This CDR3 spans 15 amino acids. The V gene's germline CDR1 is LGHNA and CDR2 YSLEER. The V and J ends lost 0 bases and 0 bases respectively, with 5 bases between them. CDR3 region: CASSQDRTNTGELFF. Here the CDR3 DNA reads TGCGCCAGCAGCCAAGATCGTACGAACACCGGGGAGCTGTTTTTT.

The chain couples TRBV19 to TRBJ2-3; 7 bases are a match to TRBD1. CDR1 and CDR2 from the germline V gene are LNHDA and SQIVND (reference sequence). Germline trimming cut 10 bases from V and 0 bases from J; bases unmatched to any gene: 7. The CDR3 has 14 residues. The CDR3 bases are TGTGCCACCGCACCGGGACAGAGCACAGATACGCAGTATTTT. This encodes CATAPGQSTDTQYF.

J is TRBJ2-3 and V is TRBV7-9, with 16 bases matching TRBD2. Germline assignment: CDR1 SEHNR and CDR2 FQNEAQ (reference sequence). V trimming: 4 bases; J trimming: 0 bases; junction bases outside the gene matches: 4. The CDR3 totals 18 residues. CDR3 protein: CASSSGLAGGTSTDTQYF. The CDR3, as DNA: TGTGCCAGCAGCTCGGGACTAGCGGGAGGGACTAGCACAGATACGCAGTATTTT.

The genes are TRBV4-3 and TRBJ1-3; 7 bases line up with TRBD1. Trimming cost V 4 bases and J 3 bases; bases outside gene matches: 18. The CDR3 is made up of 19 amino acids. Germline V gene data show CDR1 as LGHNA and CDR2 as YSLEER. CDR3 sequence: CASSPPLNKTGIRGNTIYF. CDR3 in DNA: TGCGCCAGCAGCCCGCCACTAAACAAGACAGGGATTCGTGGAAACACCATATATTTT.

The V call is TRBV18, the J call TRBJ2-7; a weak D match, TRBD1 (5 bases). The CDR3 runs 12 residues. The V gene lost 4 bases and the J gene lost 6 bases, with 10 bases spanning the gap. Germline lookup yields CDR1 KGHSH and CDR2 LQKENI. CDR3 in amino acids: CASSQRQSEQYF. Here the CDR3 DNA reads TGTGCCAGCTCACAAAGACAGAGCGAGCAGTACTTC.

CDR3 region: CASTSYSGSSYNEQFF. Here the CDR3 DNA reads TGCGCCAGCACCAGCTATAGCGGGAGCTCCTACAATGAGCAGTTCTTC. The J gene is TRBJ2-1, the V gene TRBV10-2; TRBD2 aligns across 9 bases. The length of the CDR3 is 16 residues. V was pared by 7 bases and J by 0 bases, with 7 bases of the junction left unmatched. The germline V gene has CDR1 WSHSY and CDR2 SAAADI.

CDR3: CASSLTQGAEGELFF. CDR3 nucleotides: TGTGCCAGCAGCCTAACACAGGGGGCGGAGGGGGAGCTGTTTTTT. The rearrangement joins TRBV4-2 to TRBJ2-2; 9 positions agree with TRBD1. The V gene end was trimmed by 4 bases and the J gene end by 8 bases; junction bases not matched to a gene: 8. This CDR3 region has 15 residues. From germline, CDR1 is LGHNA and CDR2 YNFKEQ.

The genes are TRBV12-2 and TRBJ2-2; the DNA was not used to check the table's D call, TRBD2. TRBV12-2 is a pseudogene segment. The length of the CDR3 is 17 residues. The CDR3 DNA reads TGTGCAAGTCGCTCCCAGGATGGCGGGACGAACACCGGGGAGCTGTTTTTT. Residues: CASRSQDGGTNTGELFF.

The chain carries TRBV9 and TRBJ1-1; D unresolved. The CDR3 is made up of 14 amino acids. Germline loops: CDR1 SGDLS, CDR2 YYNGEE. V was pared by 1 base and J by 7 bases, with 14 bases between. The CDR3 spells CASSVLPDFDEAFF. The CDR3, as DNA: TGTGCCAGCAGCGTACTCCCAGACTTTGATGAAGCTTTCTTT.